This T cell receptor (beta chain) was identified in a study of identical twins. TCRdb called the 5' RACE reads again in MiXCR, with one record for every CDR3 protein. The sample includes 520,000 or so distinct CDR3 sequences, under 25% seen only once; the top ten take under 0.95%. This clonotype was seen a handful of times. This sample was also put to use in a study of T cells expressing NK-cell markers. That work contributes: From sorted CD3+CD56+NKG2C+, CD3+CD56+NKG2C- and CD3+CD56-NKG2C+ T cells came the TCR beta repertoires.

Sample: CD4+ T cells sorted from blood. The clonotype was recovered from a woman aged 18 to 35 in good health.

This CDR3 reads CASSQGAPEEAFF. Written as DNA, the CDR3 is TGTGCCAGCAGTCAGGGAGCCCCGGAGGAGGCTTTCTTT. This chain links TRBV12-3 or TRBV12-4 with TRBJ1-1; maybe TRBD1 (5 bases). The CDR3 contains 13 residues. V was pared by 5 bases and J by 11 bases, with 18 bases between.